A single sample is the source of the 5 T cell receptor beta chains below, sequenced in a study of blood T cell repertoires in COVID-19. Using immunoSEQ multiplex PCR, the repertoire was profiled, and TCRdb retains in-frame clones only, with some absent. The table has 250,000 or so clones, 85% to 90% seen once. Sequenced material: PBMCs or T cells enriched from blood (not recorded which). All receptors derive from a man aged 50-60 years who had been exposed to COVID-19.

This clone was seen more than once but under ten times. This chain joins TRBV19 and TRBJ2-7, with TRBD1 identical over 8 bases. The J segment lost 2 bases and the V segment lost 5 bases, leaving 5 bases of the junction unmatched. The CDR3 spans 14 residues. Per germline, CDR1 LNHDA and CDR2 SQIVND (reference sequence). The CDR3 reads CASSGQGATYEQYF. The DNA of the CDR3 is TGTGCCAGTAGTGGGCAGGGGGCTACCTACGAGCAGTACTTC.

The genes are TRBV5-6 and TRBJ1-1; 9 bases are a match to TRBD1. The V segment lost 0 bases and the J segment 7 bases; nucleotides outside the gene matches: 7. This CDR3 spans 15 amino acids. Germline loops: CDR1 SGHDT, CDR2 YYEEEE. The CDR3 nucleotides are TGTGCCAGCAGCTTGGCGACAGGGGGATACAGTGAAGCTTTCTTT. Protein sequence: CASSLATGGYSEAFF.

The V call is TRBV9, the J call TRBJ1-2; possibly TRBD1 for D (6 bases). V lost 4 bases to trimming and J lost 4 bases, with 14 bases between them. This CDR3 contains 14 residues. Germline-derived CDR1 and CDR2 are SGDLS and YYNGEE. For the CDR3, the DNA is TGTGCCAGCAGCCCCCCAGGGGCCGTCTATGGCTACACCTTC. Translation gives CASSPPGAVYGYTF.

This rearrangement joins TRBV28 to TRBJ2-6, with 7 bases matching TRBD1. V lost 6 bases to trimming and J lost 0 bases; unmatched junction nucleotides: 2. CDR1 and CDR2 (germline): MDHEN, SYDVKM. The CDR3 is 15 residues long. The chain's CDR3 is CASRPGGSGANVLTF. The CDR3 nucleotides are TGTGCCAGCAGACCAGGGGGCTCTGGGGCCAACGTCCTGACTTTC.

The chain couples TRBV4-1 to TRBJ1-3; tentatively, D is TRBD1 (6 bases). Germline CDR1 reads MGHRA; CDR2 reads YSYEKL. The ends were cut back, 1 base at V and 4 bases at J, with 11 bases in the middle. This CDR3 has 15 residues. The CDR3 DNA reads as TGCGCCAGCAGCCAAGTGGCGGGGGCGGGAAACACCATATATTTT. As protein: CASSQVAGAGNTIYF.